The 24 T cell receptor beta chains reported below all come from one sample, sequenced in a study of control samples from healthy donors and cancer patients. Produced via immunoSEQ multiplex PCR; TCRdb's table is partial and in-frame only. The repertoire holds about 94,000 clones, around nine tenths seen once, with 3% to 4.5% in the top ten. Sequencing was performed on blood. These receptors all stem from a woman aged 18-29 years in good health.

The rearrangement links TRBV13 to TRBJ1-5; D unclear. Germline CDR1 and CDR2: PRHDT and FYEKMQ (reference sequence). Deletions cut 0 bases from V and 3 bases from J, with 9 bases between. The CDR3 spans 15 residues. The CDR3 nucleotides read TGTGCCAGCAGCTTAGGACGGTCCTCCAATCAGCCCCAGCATTTT. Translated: CASSLGRSSNQPQHF.

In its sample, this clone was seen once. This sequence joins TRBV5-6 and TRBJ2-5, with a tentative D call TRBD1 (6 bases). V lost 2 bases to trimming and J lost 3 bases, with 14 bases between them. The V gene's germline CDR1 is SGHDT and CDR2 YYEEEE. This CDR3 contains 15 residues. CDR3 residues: CASSLTLGGEETQYF. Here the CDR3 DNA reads TGTGCCAGCAGCTTAACCCTAGGGGGTGAAGAGACCCAGTACTTC.

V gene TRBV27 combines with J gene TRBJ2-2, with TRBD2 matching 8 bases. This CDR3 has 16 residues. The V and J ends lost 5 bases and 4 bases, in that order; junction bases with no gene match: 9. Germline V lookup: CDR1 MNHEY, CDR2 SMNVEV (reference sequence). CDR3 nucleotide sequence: TGTGCCAGCAGTCGTGACGGGGGGGCGGGCACCGGGGAGCTGTTTTTT. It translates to CASSRDGGAGTGELFF.

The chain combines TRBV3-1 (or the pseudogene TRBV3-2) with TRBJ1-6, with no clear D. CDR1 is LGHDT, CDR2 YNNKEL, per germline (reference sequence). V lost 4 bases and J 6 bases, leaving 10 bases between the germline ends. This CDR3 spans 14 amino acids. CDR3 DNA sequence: TGTGCCAGCAGCCGGGAGGGTTTTAATTCACCCCTCCACTTT. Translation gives CASSREGFNSPLHF.

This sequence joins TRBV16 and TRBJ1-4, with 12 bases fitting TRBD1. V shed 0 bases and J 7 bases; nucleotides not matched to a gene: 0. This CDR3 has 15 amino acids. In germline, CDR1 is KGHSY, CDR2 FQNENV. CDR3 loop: CASSQSGQGAEKLFF. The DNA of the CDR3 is TGTGCCAGCAGCCAATCGGGACAGGGGGCTGAAAAACTGTTTTTT.

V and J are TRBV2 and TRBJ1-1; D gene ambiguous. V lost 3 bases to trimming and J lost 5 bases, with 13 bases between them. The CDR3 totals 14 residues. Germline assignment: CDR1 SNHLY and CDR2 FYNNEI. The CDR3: CASSEGRVGTEAFF. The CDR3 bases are TGTGCCAGCAGTGAGGGCCGGGTCGGGACTGAAGCTTTCTTT.

CDR3 bases: TGTGCCAGCCTTTGGGACTCTGGAAACACCATATATTTT. Its protein product is CASLWDSGNTIYF. V and J are TRBV6-6 and TRBJ1-3, with D unclear. Deletions cut 8 bases from V and 0 bases from J, with 8 bases between. This CDR3 has 13 residues. Per the germline V gene, CDR1 is MNHNY and CDR2 is SVGAGI (reference sequence).

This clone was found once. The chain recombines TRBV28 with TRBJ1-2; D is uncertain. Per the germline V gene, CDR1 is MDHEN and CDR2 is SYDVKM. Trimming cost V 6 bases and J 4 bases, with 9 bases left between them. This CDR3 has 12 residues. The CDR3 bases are TGTGCCAGCAGGACGTTAACCTATGGCTACACCTTC. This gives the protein CASRTLTYGYTF.

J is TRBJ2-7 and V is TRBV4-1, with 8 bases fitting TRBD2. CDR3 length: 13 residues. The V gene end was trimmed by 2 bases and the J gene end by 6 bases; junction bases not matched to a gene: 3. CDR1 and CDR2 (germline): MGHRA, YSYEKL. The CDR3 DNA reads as TGCGCCAGCAGCCAACTGACTAGCGTCGAGCAGTACTTC. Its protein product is CASSQLTSVEQYF.

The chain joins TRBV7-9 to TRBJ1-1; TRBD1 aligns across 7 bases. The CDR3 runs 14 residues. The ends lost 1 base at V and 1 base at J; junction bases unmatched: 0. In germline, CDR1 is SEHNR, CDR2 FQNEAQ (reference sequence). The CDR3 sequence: CASSLGQGNTEAFF. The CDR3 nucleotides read TGTGCCAGCAGCTTAGGACAGGGGAACACTGAAGCTTTCTTT. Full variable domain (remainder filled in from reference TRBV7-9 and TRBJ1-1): DTGVSQNPRHKITKRGQNVTFRCDPISEHNRLYWYRQTLGQGPEFLTYFQNEAQLEKSRLLSDRFSAERPKGSFSTLEIQRTEQGDSAMYLCASSLGQGNTEAFFGQGTRLTVV.

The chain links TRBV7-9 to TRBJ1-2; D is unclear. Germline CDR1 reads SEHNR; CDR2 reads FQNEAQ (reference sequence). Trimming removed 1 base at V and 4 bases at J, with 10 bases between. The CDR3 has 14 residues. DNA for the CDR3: TGTGCCAGCAGCTTAGGCATAAGTGGCTATGGCTACACCTTC. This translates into CASSLGISGYGYTF.

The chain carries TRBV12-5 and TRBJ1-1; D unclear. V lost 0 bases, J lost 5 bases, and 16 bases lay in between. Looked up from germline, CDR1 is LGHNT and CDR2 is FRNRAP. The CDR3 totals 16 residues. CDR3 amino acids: CASGLVLGVRGTEAFF. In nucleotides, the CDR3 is TGTGCTAGTGGTTTGGTACTTGGAGTCCGAGGGACTGAAGCTTTCTTT.

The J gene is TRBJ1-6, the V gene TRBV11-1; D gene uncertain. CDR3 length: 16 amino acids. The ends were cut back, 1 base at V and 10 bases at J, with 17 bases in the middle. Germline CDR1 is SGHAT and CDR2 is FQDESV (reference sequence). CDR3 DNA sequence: TGTGCCAGCAGCTTAGGAAGGACCGGCGCTTACTCACCCCTCCACTTT. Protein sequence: CASSLGRTGAYSPLHF.

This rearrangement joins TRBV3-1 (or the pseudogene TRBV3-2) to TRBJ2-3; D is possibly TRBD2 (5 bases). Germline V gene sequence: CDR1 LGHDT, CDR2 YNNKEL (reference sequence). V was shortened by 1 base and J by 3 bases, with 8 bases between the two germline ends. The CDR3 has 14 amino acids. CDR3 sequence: CASSQVSGTDTQYF. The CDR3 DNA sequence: TGTGCCAGCAGCCAAGTATCGGGGACAGATACGCAGTATTTT.

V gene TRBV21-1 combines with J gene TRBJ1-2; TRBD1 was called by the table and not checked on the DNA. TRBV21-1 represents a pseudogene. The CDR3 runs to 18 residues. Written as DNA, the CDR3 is TGTGCCAGCCCCCTTTTAAAACCGGGACAGGGGGCGAACTATGGCTACACCTTC. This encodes CASPLLKPGQGANYGYTF.

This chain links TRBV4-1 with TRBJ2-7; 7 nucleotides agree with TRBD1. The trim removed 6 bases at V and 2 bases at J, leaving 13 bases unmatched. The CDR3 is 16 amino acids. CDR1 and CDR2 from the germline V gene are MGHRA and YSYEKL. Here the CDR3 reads CASSHPQGGSAYEQYF. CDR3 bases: TGCGCCAGCAGTCACCCCCAAGGGGGCTCCGCCTACGAGCAGTACTTC.

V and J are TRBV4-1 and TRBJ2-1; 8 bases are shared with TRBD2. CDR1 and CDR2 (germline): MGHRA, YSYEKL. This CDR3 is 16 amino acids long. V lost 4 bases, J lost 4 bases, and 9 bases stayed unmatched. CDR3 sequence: CASSPLLAVTYNEQFF. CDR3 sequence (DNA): TGCGCCAGCAGCCCTCTACTAGCGGTTACGTACAATGAGCAGTTCTTC.

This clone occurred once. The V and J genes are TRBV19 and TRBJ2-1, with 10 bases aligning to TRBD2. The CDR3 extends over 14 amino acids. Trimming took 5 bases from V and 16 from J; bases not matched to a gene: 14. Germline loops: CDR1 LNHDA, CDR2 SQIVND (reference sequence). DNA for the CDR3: TGTGCCAGTAGTCCCAGCGGGGGGGCCGCCTTTTTCTTCTTC. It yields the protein CASSPSGGAAFFFF.

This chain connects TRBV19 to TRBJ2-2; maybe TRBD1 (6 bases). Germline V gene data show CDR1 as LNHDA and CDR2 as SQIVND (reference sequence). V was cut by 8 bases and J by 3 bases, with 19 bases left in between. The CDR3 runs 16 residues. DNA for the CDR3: TGTGCCAGTTCCCAGGGTGGGGGCCCGGACACCGGGGAGCTGTTTTTT. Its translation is CASSQGGGPDTGELFF.

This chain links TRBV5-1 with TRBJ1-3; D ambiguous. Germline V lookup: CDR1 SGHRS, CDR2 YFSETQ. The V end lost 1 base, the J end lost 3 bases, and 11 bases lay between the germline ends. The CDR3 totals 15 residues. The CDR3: CASSLSPQDGNTIYF. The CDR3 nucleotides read TGCGCCAGCAGCTTGTCCCCCCAGGATGGAAACACCATATATTTT.

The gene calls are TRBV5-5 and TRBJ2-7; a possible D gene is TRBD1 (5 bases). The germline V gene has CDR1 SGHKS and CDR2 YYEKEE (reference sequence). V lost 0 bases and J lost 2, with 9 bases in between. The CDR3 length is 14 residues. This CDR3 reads CASSLAGRAYEQYF. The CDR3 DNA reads TGTGCCAGCAGCTTGGCTGGCAGGGCCTACGAGCAGTACTTC.

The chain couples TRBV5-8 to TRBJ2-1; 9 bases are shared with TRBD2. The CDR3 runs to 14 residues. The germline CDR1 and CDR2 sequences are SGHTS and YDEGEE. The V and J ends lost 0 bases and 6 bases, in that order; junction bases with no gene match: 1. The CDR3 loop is CASSLELAGNEQFF. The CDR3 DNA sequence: TGTGCCAGCAGCTTGGAACTAGCGGGCAATGAGCAGTTCTTC.

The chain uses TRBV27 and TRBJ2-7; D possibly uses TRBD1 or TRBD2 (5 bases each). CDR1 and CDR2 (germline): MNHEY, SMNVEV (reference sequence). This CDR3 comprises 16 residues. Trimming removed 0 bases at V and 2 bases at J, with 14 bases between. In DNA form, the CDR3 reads TGTGCCAGCAGTTTATCGAGTCAGGGACCTACCTACGAGCAGTACTTC. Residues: CASSLSSQGPTYEQYF.

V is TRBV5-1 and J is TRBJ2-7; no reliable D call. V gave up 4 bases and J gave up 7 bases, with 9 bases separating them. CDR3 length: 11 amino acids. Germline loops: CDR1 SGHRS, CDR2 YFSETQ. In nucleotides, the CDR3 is TGCGCCAGCAGCACGGATTGGGAGCAGTACTTC. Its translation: CASSTDWEQYF.